The sequence of this T cell receptor beta chain was determined in a study of tumor-infiltrating lymphocytes in oesophageal squamous cell carcinoma. One entry per CDR3 protein results from TCRdb running MiXCR on the PCR reads. This table has some 10,000 distinct CDR3 sequences, more than 55% appearing once. At least ten counts were recorded for this clonotype. This may arise from a read error, as a much more abundant clone is one base away. The CDR3 spans 15 residues. The V end lost 4 bases, the J end lost 7 bases, and 20 bases lay between the germline ends. In germline, CDR1 is SEHNR, CDR2 FQNEAQ (reference sequence).

The sample consisted of esophageal tumor tissue. The chain employs TRBV7-9 and TRBJ2-7, with D unclear. The receptor's source is a male donor with esophageal squamous cell carcinoma. The CDR3: CASSSPARSYNEQYF. The CDR3 region has the DNA TGTGCCAGCAGCTCCCCCGCGCGGAGCTACAATGAGCAGTACTTC.